These 10 T cell receptor beta chains were all obtained from the same sample, sequenced in a study of STAT5B mutations in CD4+ large granular lymphocyte leukemia. TCRdb's table, derived via immunoSEQ multiplex PCR, lists solely in-frame clones and lacks some. The sample includes about 40,000 clones, roughly 83% of them seen just once. Input material: CD4+ T cells from blood buffy coats. These receptors all stem from a human donor in good health.

The chain combines TRBV5-1 with TRBJ2-6; a possible D gene is TRBD2 (6 bases). The V end lost 3 bases, the J end lost 0 bases, and 10 bases lay between the germline ends. The CDR3 is made up of 16 amino acids. Germline lookup yields CDR1 SGHRS and CDR2 YFSETQ. CDR3 in amino acids: CASSWAGGSGANVLTF. For the CDR3, the DNA is TGCGCCAGCAGCTGGGCCGGGGGCTCTGGGGCCAACGTCCTGACTTTC.

The V and J genes are TRBV7-2 and TRBJ1-2; a weak D match, TRBD1 (6 bases). This CDR3 is built from 14 residues. V was shortened by 3 bases and J by 7 bases, with 15 bases between the two germline ends. Germline V gene data show CDR1 as SGHTA and CDR2 as FQGNSA. Here the CDR3 reads CASSFPGGPGGYTF. For the CDR3, the DNA is TGTGCCAGCAGCTTTCCCGGGGGCCCCGGTGGCTACACCTTC.

The rearrangement links TRBV4-3 to TRBJ1-6; 7 nucleotides agree with TRBD1. CDR1 is LGHNA and CDR2 is YSLEER in the germline V gene. The CDR3 length is 16 residues. V lost 8 bases and J lost 6; bases outside the gene matches: 13. The CDR3 region is CASSRGGGRVNSPLHF. The CDR3 nucleotides read TGCGCCAGCTCAAGGGGAGGGGGCCGGGTTAATTCACCCCTCCACTTT.

The chain recombines TRBV5-1 with TRBJ1-3; 10 nucleotides align to TRBD1. This CDR3 region has 14 residues. Per germline, CDR1 SGHRS and CDR2 YFSETQ. The junction had 1 base not matched to a gene; V was cut back by 7 bases and J by 0 bases. This chain's CDR3 is CASGTGDSGNTIYF. As DNA, the CDR3 is TGCGCCAGCGGGACAGGGGACTCTGGAAACACCATATATTTT.

The V and J genes are TRBV19 and TRBJ1-5; 7 bases agree with TRBD1. Looked up from germline, CDR1 is LNHDA and CDR2 is SQIVND (reference sequence). J gave up 2 bases and V 7 bases, and 20 bases lay outside the gene matches. This CDR3 is 19 amino acids long. This CDR3 is CASTKGGQTRAFGNQPQHF. The CDR3 nucleotides read TGTGCCAGTACTAAAGGGGGACAGACGAGGGCTTTCGGCAATCAGCCCCAGCATTTT.

The chain recombines TRBV5-4 with TRBJ2-5, with a possible D match to TRBD2 (6 bases). The DNA end lines up better with TRBJ2-7; the J call may be wrong. The germline V gene has CDR1 SGHNT and CDR2 YYREEE (reference sequence). CDR3 size: 12 residues. The CDR3 nucleotides read TGTGCCAGCAGACCGCAGGGAGGCGAGCAGTACTTC. Encoded protein: CASRPQGGEQYF.

In its sample, this clone was seen a few times. The chain couples TRBV6-5 to TRBJ2-7, with D hard to call. V gave up 0 bases and J gave up 6 bases, with 12 bases separating them. The CDR3 runs 14 residues. CDR1 and CDR2 (germline): MNHEY, SVGAGI. The CDR3 loop reads CASSYSTRPAEQYF. CDR3 DNA: TGTGCCAGCAGTTACTCCACACGTCCCGCCGAGCAGTACTTC.

This chain uses TRBV4-2 with TRBJ2-1, with a weak D call TRBD2 (6 bases). Trimming cost V 2 bases and J 4 bases, with 9 bases left between them. The CDR3 has 14 residues. Germline CDR1 is LGHNA and CDR2 is YNFKEQ. In nucleotides, the CDR3 is TGTGCCAGCAGCCAACGCGGGGAATACAATGAGCAGTTCTTC. It encodes CASSQRGEYNEQFF.

The chain couples TRBV18 to TRBJ2-1; 10 positions match TRBD1. V trimming: 3 bases; J trimming: 7 bases; junction bases outside the gene matches: 3. Germline V gene sequence: CDR1 KGHSH, CDR2 LQKENI. CDR3 length: 14 residues. CDR3 sequence (DNA): TGTGCCAGCTCACCCGGGACAGGGGAGAATGAGCAGTTCTTC. Protein product: CASSPGTGENEQFF.

The chain joins TRBV7-2 to TRBJ1-5; 9 nucleotides agree with TRBD1. Germline V gene lookup returns CDR1 SGHTA and CDR2 FQGNSA. The length of the CDR3 is 16 residues. V lost 0 bases, J lost 6 bases, and 6 bases stayed unmatched. CDR3 in DNA: TGTGCCAGCAGCTTAGCCAGGACAGGGGTGTTTCAGCCCCAGCATTTT. Amino acids: CASSLARTGVFQPQHF.